This entry is about one T cell receptor (beta chain). Its antigen is unidentified. With 4 bases clipped from V and 3 bases from J, the junction kept 5 bases outside the gene matches. Germline V gene sequence: CDR1 SGHRS, CDR2 YFSETQ. CDR3 length equals 17 residues. This sample was included in a study of blood T cells in healthy people across ages. Study outcomes and limitations: Compared with aged donors, long-lived donors showed fewer expanded clones, suggesting selection.

Through a sample-barcoded 5' primer and a J-beta primer mix, a second PCR was run for roughly 7 to 12 cycles. A minimum of 2.5 million CDR3-containing paired-end reads was obtained for each sample. TCRdb called the 5' RACE reads again in MiXCR, with one record for every CDR3 protein. This table holds fewer than 650,000 distinct CDR3 sequences, 27% found once. These same records also appear under a second study, on T cells of mothers and their children. That source notes: All extracted RNA went into cDNA synthesis, about 1.4 ug per 15 ul.

This TCR was recovered from a boy between 2 and 10 years old in good health. The rearrangement joins TRBV5-1 to TRBJ2-3; 16 bases line up with TRBD2. Sequencing was performed on blood. The CDR3 is CASSAGTSGGATDTQYF. CDR3 DNA: TGCGCCAGCAGCGCGGGGACTAGCGGGGGGGCAACAGATACGCAGTATTTT. Full variable domain (missing parts from reference TRBV5-1 and TRBJ2-3): KAGVTQTPRYLIKTRGQQVTLSCSPISGHRSVSWYQQTPGQGLQFLFEYFSETQRNKGNFPGRFSGRQFSNSRSEMNVSTLELGDSALYLCASSAGTSGGATDTQYFGPGTRLTVL.